This TCR beta chain was captured by sequencing in a study of cytomegalovirus exposure and HLA in healthy donors. Study outcomes and limitations: Per published accounts, TCR beta sequences correctly predicted the HLA-A and HLA-B alleles of most subjects. Per a prior analysis, the majority of TCR beta V segments were productive roughly 90% or roughly 30% of the time. Overall, approximately 150 TCR beta chains were annotated as cytomegalovirus-associated.

Sampled while nominally healthy, donors likely had unrecorded immune exposures. The CDR3 has 15 residues. Germline-derived CDR1 and CDR2 are MDHEN and SYDVKM. The V segment lost 4 bases and the J segment 3 bases; nucleotides outside the gene matches: 5. Concerning this clone: The target antigen is unknown.

Researchers ran the PCR with 60 Vbeta and 13 Jbeta primers. Sequenced by immunoSEQ multiplex PCR; TCRdb stores in-frame clones only, minus some. The table shows around 160,000 clones, with about 75% occurring only once. Sequenced sample: PBMCs. This receptor was obtained from a man younger than 35 in good health and CMV-seropositive. The rearrangement links TRBV28 to TRBJ1-5, with 8 bases fitting TRBD1. CDR3 protein: CASSYGQGINQPQHF. CDR3 in DNA: TGTGCCAGCAGTTACGGACAGGGAATCAATCAGCCCCAGCATTTT.